These T cell receptor beta chains were read from a single sample in a study of T cells after yellow fever vaccination. TCRdb reprocessed the 5' RACE reads via MiXCR and lists one record per CDR3 protein. This sample has about 630,000 distinct CDR3 sequences, with around 12% found just once. Source: PBMCs, taken on the day of the yellow fever booster vaccination. The receptors were sampled from a young man who received the YFV17D yellow fever vaccine. Both conserved end residues are part of each CDR3. Fields, in order: CDR3 length, J gene, clone size, V gene, D gene, CDR3 DNA, CDR3 protein. D genes are given only for firm matches. Rows give clone size only sometimes, using once, few, many, or a class for an expanded clone.

>16|TRBJ1-1|few|TRBV14|TRBD1
TGTGCCAGCAGCCATTCCGTTCGGGACAGGGACACTGAAGCTTTCTTT
CASSHSVRDRDTEAFF
>14|TRBJ1-1|.|TRBV27|.
TGTGCCAGCAGTTTTGGGACGGATTTTACTGAAGCTTTCTTT
CASSFGTDFTEAFF
>19|TRBJ2-7|.|TRBV12-3/TRBV12-4|TRBD1
TGTGCCAGCAGTCCTCGCTCCGGGACAGGGGGTCGGAGGTCCTACGAGCAGTACTTC
CASSPRSGTGGRRSYEQYF
>13|TRBJ1-5|few|TRBV30|.
TGTGCCTGGAGTGGGACGAACAATCAGCCCCAGCATTTT
CAWSGTNNQPQHF
>14|TRBJ1-2|few|TRBV25-1|.
TGTGCCAGCAGTGAAGGAGACAGTAACTATGGCTACACCTTC
CASSEGDSNYGYTF
>13|TRBJ2-1|.|TRBV10-3|.
TGTGCCATCAGTGAGGCTAGCGAACCGGAGCAGTTCTTC
CAISEASEPEQFF
>12|TRBJ2-4|few|TRBV12-3/TRBV12-4|.
TGTGCAACTTGCGGGGCCAAAAACATTCAGTACTTC
CATCGAKNIQYF
>15|TRBJ2-1|few|TRBV24-1|.
TGTGCCACCAGTGATTTGGGGCCCTCCTACAATGAGCAGTTCTTC
CATSDLGPSYNEQFF
>17|TRBJ2-2|few|TRBV18|TRBD2
TGTGCCAGCTCACCTCGGCGGGAGGGCCTTGACACCGGGGAGCTGTTTTTT
CASSPRREGLDTGELFF
>14|TRBJ2-7|.|TRBV7-6|.
TGTGCCAGCAGCTTAGAGGCAAAGTCCTACGAGCAGTACTTC
CASSLEAKSYEQYF
>14|TRBJ2-1|.|TRBV25-1|TRBD2
TGTGCCACCGCGACTAGCGGGGCGTACAATGAGCAGTTCTTC
CATATSGAYNEQFF
>13|TRBJ2-1|few|TRBV3-1|.
TGTGCCAGCAGCCATGGGAGGTTTGATGAGCAGTTCTTC
CASSHGRFDEQFF
>13|TRBJ2-5|few|TRBV18|TRBD2
TGTGCCAGCTCACGACTAGCGGTGGAGACCCAGTACTTC
CASSRLAVETQYF
>15|TRBJ2-1|many|TRBV15|.
TGTGCCACCAGCAGAGAACGCTCGGCCTACAATGAGCAGTTCTTC
CATSRERSAYNEQFF
>10|TRBJ2-1|many|TRBV6-5|.
TGTGCCGGTTCCTACAATGAGCAGTTCTTC
CAGSYNEQFF
>16|TRBJ2-1|few|TRBV5-6|.
TGTGCCAGCAGCCCACAGTCCCTACCCACCTACAATGAGCAGTTCTTC
CASSPQSLPTYNEQFF
>12|TRBJ2-3|many|TRBV7-6|.
TGTGCCAGCAGCCATTCTGCAGAAACGCAGTATTTT
CASSHSAETQYF
>12|TRBJ1-3|.|TRBV28|.
TGTGCCAGCAGGGAGGTGGGAAACACCATATATTTT
CASREVGNTIYF
>11|TRBJ1-1|many|TRBV7-9|.
TGTGCCAGCAGCCCAATAGTTGAAGCTTTCTTT
CASSPIVEAFF
>13|TRBJ1-5|few|TRBV9|.
TGTGCCAGCAGCGTGGCCATCGGTCAGCCCCAGCATTTT
CASSVAIGQPQHF
>15|TRBJ2-1|.|TRBV7-6|TRBD2
TGTGCCAGCAGCATCCGGACTAGCGGGGGAAATGAGCAGTTCTTC
CASSIRTSGGNEQFF
>17|TRBJ1-1|.|TRBV9|TRBD1
TGTGCCAGCAGCGTAGGACAGGGGGCAGGGGGGAACACTGAAGCTTTCTTT
CASSVGQGAGGNTEAFF
>17|TRBJ2-7|few|TRBV3-1|TRBD2
TGTGCCAGCAGCCAAGAACTAGCGGGAGGATGGTCCTACGAGCAGTACTTC
CASSQELAGGWSYEQYF
>13|TRBJ2-7|.|TRBV20-1|.
TGCAGTGCTAGAGGGGTCGACATCTACGAGCAGTACTTC
CSARGVDIYEQYF
>17|TRBJ1-5|few|TRBV27|TRBD1
TGTGCCAGCAGTCCACGAGGGACAGGGGCAAGTAATCAGCCCCAGCATTTT
CASSPRGTGASNQPQHF
>15|TRBJ2-7|.|TRBV7-8|.
TGTGCCAGCAGCTCCGGGGGGCGGGGAGGCTACGAGCAGTACTTC
CASSSGGRGGYEQYF
>16|TRBJ2-7|.|TRBV5-1|TRBD1
TGCGCCAGCAGCTTGGGCGGGACAGGGGAAAGGAACGAGCAGTACTTC
CASSLGGTGERNEQYF
>12|TRBJ1-3|few|TRBV7-2|.
TGTGCCAGCAGCCCGGTCGGAAACACCATATATTTT
CASSPVGNTIYF
>14|TRBJ2-7|many|TRBV12-3/TRBV12-4|TRBD2
TGTGCCAGCAGTTCCGCGGGGAGGGGCTACGAGCAGTACTTC
CASSSAGRGYEQYF
>17|TRBJ2-7|many|TRBV29-1|TRBD1
TGCAGCGTCAGACCCGCCCGTACCGGGACAGGGGACTACGAGCAGTACTTC
CSVRPARTGTGDYEQYF
>16|TRBJ2-3|many|TRBV4-3|TRBD2
TGCGCCAGCAGCCAACGGACTAGCGGGAAGGAAGATACGCAGTATTTT
CASSQRTSGKEDTQYF
>15|TRBJ2-5|.|TRBV5-1|TRBD2
TGCGCCAGCAGCTCGGGACTAGCGGGAGTGGGGACCCAGTACTTC
CASSSGLAGVGTQYF
>13|TRBJ2-7|.|TRBV6-6|TRBD1
TGTGCCAGCAGGCGGGACAGGGTTTACGAGCAGTACTTC
CASRRDRVYEQYF
>13|TRBJ2-1|few|TRBV12-3/TRBV12-4|.
TGTGCCAGCAGTTTCAGGGCCAACAATGAGCAGTTCTTC
CASSFRANNEQFF
>16|TRBJ2-2|few|TRBV15|.
TGTGCCACCAGCAGAGATTTAGCGGCGAACACCGGGGAGCTGTTTTTT
CATSRDLAANTGELFF
>16|TRBJ2-5|.|TRBV5-1|TRBD1
TGCGCCAGCAGCTTGGGGACAGGGGGTCTGGGAGAGACCCAGTACTTC
CASSLGTGGLGETQYF
>15|TRBJ1-4|few|TRBV12-3/TRBV12-4|.
TGTGCCAGCAGCCTTAAAATAGGAACTAATGAAAAACTGTTTTTT
CASSLKIGTNEKLFF
>19|TRBJ2-3|once|TRBV12-3/TRBV12-4|TRBD2
TGTGCCAGCAGTTTATTGGCCTTGCTAGCGGGAGGAGGGGCAGATACGCAGTATTTT
CASSLLALLAGGGADTQYF
>14|TRBJ1-1|.|TRBV28|.
TGTGCCAGCAGCGGCTCCCGAAGGAACACTGAAGCTTTCTTT
CASSGSRRNTEAFF
>15|TRBJ2-3|.|TRBV18|.
TGTGCCAGCTCACCGACAGGATCTAGCACAGATACGCAGTATTTT
CASSPTGSSTDTQYF
>14|TRBJ2-7|.|TRBV18|.
TGTGCCAGCTCACCTCGGACAAACTCCTACGAGCAGTACTTC
CASSPRTNSYEQYF
>16|TRBJ2-1|few|TRBV5-1|.
TGCGCCAGCAGCTTTGACAAACAAGCAACTTACAATGAGCAGTTCTTC
CASSFDKQATYNEQFF
>12|TRBJ2-4|many|TRBV2|.
TGTGCCAGCAATACTGGCAAAAACATTCAGTACTTC
CASNTGKNIQYF
>15|TRBJ2-2|few|TRBV20-1|.
TGCAGTGCTACTCGATCGGGGACGAACACCGGGGAGCTGTTTTTT
CSATRSGTNTGELFF
>16|TRBJ2-4|.|TRBV18|.
TGTGCCAGCTCACTCAGAAGGGATACCACGAAAAACATTCAGTACTTC
CASSLRRDTTKNIQYF
>13|TRBJ2-7|many|TRBV18|.
TGTGCCAGCTCACAGTCTAAGAATTACGAGCAGTACTTC
CASSQSKNYEQYF